This T cell receptor beta chain was found in a study of blood T cells in healthy people across ages. Overall study results and limits: Strong correlation linked observed beta diversity and percent naive T cells. The fall in TCR beta diversity per million T cells was roughly linear with age.

This CDR3 region has 14 residues. The V end was cut by 5 bases, the J end by 5 bases, with 16 bases between. Per the germline V gene, CDR1 is SGHAT and CDR2 is FQNNGV. The second PCR ran about 6 to 11 cycles with a sample-barcoded 5' primer and J-beta primers. TCRdb reprocessed the 5' RACE reads via MiXCR and lists one record per CDR3 protein. The sample shows 800,000 or so distinct CDR3 sequences, around 25% of them seen only once. This clonotype was observed a handful of times. Its target is unknown. This sample was shared with a second study, whose subject was T cells of mothers and their children.

Material for sequencing was blood. The sequence was obtained from a boy between 10 and 17 years old in good health. The chain combines TRBV11-2 with TRBJ2-7, with D maybe TRBD1 (6 bases). This chain's CDR3 is CASSAEYSGDEQYF. In DNA, the CDR3 is TGTGCCAGCAGCGCCGAATACTCAGGGGACGAGCAGTACTTC.